The count of the clone carrying this TCR beta chain is one. The data were obtained in a study of blood T cell repertoires in COVID-19. Looked up from germline, CDR1 is LNHDA and CDR2 is SQIVND (reference sequence). This CDR3 spans 17 amino acids. V was cut by 5 bases and J by 2 bases, with 21 bases left in between. Sequenced by immunoSEQ multiplex PCR; TCRdb stores in-frame clones only, minus some. The table shows roughly 240,000 clones, with 70% to 90% occurring only once. The chain carries TRBV19 and TRBJ1-2; D might be TRBD1 (5 bases). Sequencing used peripheral blood. This TCR came from a woman in her twenties or thirties who had recovered from COVID-19. CDR3 nucleotides: TGTGCCAGTAGTCTGGGACTTCAGGTTGCCGTCAACTATGGCTACACCTTC. It yields the protein CASSLGLQVAVNYGYTF.